These 12 T cell receptor beta chains originate from one sample sequenced in a study of T cells in Graves' hyperthyroidism and ophthalmopathy. From RNA transcripts, TCR beta CDR3 regions were amplified. When the TCR CDR3 underwent first-round RT-PCR, the HTBI primer set was used. TCRdb used MiXCR to reprocess the multiplex PCR reads, holding one entry per CDR3 protein. The sample carries under 350,000 distinct CDR3 sequences, roughly 15% recorded once. Sequencing was performed on blood. The origin of the receptors is a woman aged 40 to 55 with Graves' ophthalmopathy.

This clonotype was recorded many times. The chain joins TRBV6-1 to TRBJ2-7; D is uncertain. Germline loops: CDR1 MNHNS, CDR2 SASEGT. This CDR3 is built from 13 residues. With 5 bases removed from V and 3 bases from J, the gap between germline ends came to 11 bases. DNA for the CDR3: TGTGCCAGCAGTATGGCAGTAAACTACGAGCAGTACTTC. Encoded protein: CASSMAVNYEQYF.

V gene TRBV6-9 combines with J gene TRBJ2-7; D call uncertain. Germline V CDR1 and CDR2: MNHGY, SVAAGI. V lost 7 bases, J lost 3 bases, and 16 bases lay in between. This CDR3 region has 14 residues. CDR3 sequence reads: CASNYNGELYEQYF. CDR3 bases: TGTGCCAGCAATTACAACGGTGAACTCTACGAGCAGTACTTC.

This clonotype showed up just a few times. The chain carries TRBV28 and TRBJ2-1; a weak D match, TRBD2 (5 bases). The CDR3 runs to 14 residues. Germline CDR1 and CDR2: MDHEN and SYDVKM. V shed 1 base and J shed 6 bases, with 10 bases lying between them. The CDR3 DNA is TGTGCCAGCAGTTTATCCCTAGGAGGCAATGAGCAGTTCTTC. Protein sequence: CASSLSLGGNEQFF.

This clonotype has just a few counts. The chain's CDR3 is CATSDRGQGVLDGYTF. CDR3 bases: TGTGCCACCAGTGACCGGGGACAGGGGGTTCTTGATGGCTACACCTTC. The chain couples TRBV24-1 to TRBJ1-2, with TRBD1 matching 11 bases. Germline lookup yields CDR1 KGHDR and CDR2 SFDVKD. Trimming took 4 bases from V and 6 from J; bases not matched to a gene: 9. The CDR3 extends over 16 amino acids.

The chain couples TRBV12-3 or TRBV12-4 to TRBJ2-1; D is unresolved. Trimming pared 8 bases from V and 8 bases from J, leaving 10 bases between. The length of the CDR3 is 11 residues. This CDR3 reads CASARVDEQFF. CDR3 coding DNA: TGTGCCAGCGCCCGGGTCGATGAGCAGTTCTTC.

This clonotype has ten or more counts. This chain's CDR3 is CATAVRPPTDEQFF. The CDR3 bases are TGTGCCACGGCTGTCAGGCCGCCTACAGATGAGCAGTTCTTC. This rearrangement joins TRBV19 to TRBJ2-1, with D uncertain. Germline lookup yields CDR1 LNHDA and CDR2 SQIVND (reference sequence). The V end was cut by 10 bases, the J end by 8 bases, with 21 bases between. The CDR3 loop spans 14 amino acids.

This clonotype was seen once. A clone one base away is much larger, so this may be a read error. The chain links TRBV7-2 to TRBJ2-1, with D unresolved. The germline gives CDR1 SGHTA, CDR2 FQGNSA. This CDR3 spans 15 amino acids. CDR3 sequence (DNA): TGTGCCAACAGCACGCAACCGGGTACCTACAATGAGCAGTTCTTC. It yields the protein CANSTQPGTYNEQFF. Full variable domain (rest looked up from reference TRBV7-2 and TRBJ2-1): GAGVSQSPSNKVTEKGKDVELRCDPISGHTALYWYRQSLGQGLEFLIYFQGNSAPDKSGLPSDRFSAERTGGSVSTLTIQRTQQEDSAVYLCANSTQPGTYNEQFFGPGTRLTVL.

V and J are TRBV10-2 and TRBJ2-1; 7 bases fit TRBD1. The junction had 10 bases not matched to a gene; V was cut back by 7 bases and J by 4 bases. Looked up from germline, CDR1 is WSHSY and CDR2 is SAAADI. CDR3 length equals 15 residues. The CDR3 DNA reads as TGCGCCAGCACACTCCGGGACAGAATATACAATGAGCAGTTCTTC. It specifies CASTLRDRIYNEQFF.

Many counts were recorded for this clonotype. The chain has TRBV27 and TRBJ2-3, with 10 positions matching TRBD2. CDR1 is MNHEY and CDR2 is SMNVEV in the germline V gene (reference sequence). CDR3 size: 16 residues. With V trimmed by 3 bases and J by 2 bases, 5 bases remained unmatched. CDR3 residues: CASSLKRGGDTDTQYF. The CDR3 DNA is TGTGCCAGCAGTTTGAAGCGGGGGGGTGACACAGATACGCAGTATTTT.

In this sample, this clonotype turned up many times. The chain has TRBV27 and TRBJ2-5; weak D call: TRBD2 (6 bases). Germline V lookup: CDR1 MNHEY, CDR2 SMNVEV (reference sequence). Trimming removed 8 bases at V and 5 bases at J, with 15 bases between. The CDR3 totals 13 residues. The CDR3, as DNA: TGTGCCAGCGGGCAGCGGGTGGGCGAGACCCAGTACTTC. The encoded protein is CASGQRVGETQYF.

V usage is TRBV6-5 and J usage is TRBJ2-7; D is perhaps TRBD2 (6 bases). CDR1 and CDR2 from the germline V gene are MNHEY and SVGAGI. V dropped 2 bases and J dropped 2 bases, with 10 bases sitting between them. The CDR3 loop spans 14 amino acids. This CDR3 reads CASSYGEAAYEQYF. The DNA for the CDR3 is TGTGCCAGCAGTTACGGGGAGGCGGCCTACGAGCAGTACTTC.

The chain couples TRBV12-3 or TRBV12-4 to TRBJ2-7, with D possibly matching TRBD2 (6 bases). This CDR3 has 14 residues. V was clipped by 5 bases and J by 9 bases, with 20 bases between them. The CDR3 spells CASSQSQGGWWQYF. CDR3 in DNA: TGTGCCAGCAGTCAAAGCCAGGGAGGATGGTGGCAGTACTTC.